This T cell receptor beta chain was obtained from a study of control samples from healthy donors and cancer patients (dated by TCRdb to between 2020 and 2021). Libraries were prepared through the immunoSEQ multiplex PCR assay. Held by TCRdb, this immuneACCESS table contains in-frame sequences only and omits some clones. Under half of the omission traces to an unresolved V gene where checked; the cause of the rest is unknown. The sample includes 110,000 to 150,000 clones, with 90% to 95% observed a single time. The ten most abundant clones make up approximately 15% of the sample. Via the germline V gene, CDR1 is SGHRS and CDR2 YFSETQ. Relative to germline, V is 0 bases shorter and J is 6 bases shorter, with 3 bases between their ends. The CDR3 goes from the cysteine to the phenylalanine over 11 residues. Left in the record is the CDR3 DNA by itself, 33 bases read in frame from the first base. A note on this clone: This receptor's antigen is unknown. No base quality information exists; no much larger clone differs at one position.

Specimen: PBMCs. The chain was built from TRBV5-1 and TRBJ2-5; the D gene is not confidently resolved. The source is a man aged 55-75 years with colorectal cancer. In nucleotide form, the sequence is TGCGCCAGCAGCTTGGCGAAGACCCAGTACTTC. It translates to CASSLAKTQYF.